This TCR beta chain emerged from a study of PD-1 blockade in classical Hodgkin lymphoma. Measured with immunoSEQ multiplex PCR; TCRdb has only the in-frame clones, and not every one. The table records fewer than 20,000 clones, about nine tenths of them present only once. Germline values: CDR1 SNHLY, CDR2 FYNNEI. Trimming took 5 bases from V and 2 from J, leaving 10 bases between them. The CDR3 sequence is 14 residues long. The sample's time point: newly diagnosed, previously untreated cHL patient sample. By magnetic negative selection, CD4+ T cells were purified from thawed PBMCs. This clonotype was sampled from a human donor with classical Hodgkin lymphoma. Sequences were obtained from CD4+ T cells from blood. V usage is TRBV2 and J usage is TRBJ1-5, with a tentative D call TRBD1 (5 bases). The CDR3 DNA reads TGTGCCAGCAGTTCCGACAGAGGCAATCAGCCCCAGCATTTT. It encodes CASSSDRGNQPQHF.